This T cell receptor beta chain originates from a study of persistence of HIV-infected CD4 T cells. Study information: Donors were ART-treated; their CMV- and Gag-responding CD4+ T cells were isolated. Blood samples, up to roughly 200 mL, came from multiple time points, except two leukapheresis donors sampled once. Donors had been on suppressive ART for a median of approximately eight years.

The CDR3 is 13 residues long. Germline-derived CDR1 and CDR2 are GTSNPN and SVGIG (reference sequence). Trimming stripped 1 base from V and 3 bases from J, with 9 bases between. On this clone itself: Its matching antigen is unknown.

Stimulation used 8 to 10 ug/mL lysate from CMV-infected fibroblasts. CD40L/CD69 double-negative CD45RO-high memory CD4+ T cells were collected. The libraries were made with immunoSEQ version 4 in survey mode. Template was genomic DNA at about 10 ng/uL, with up to roughly 1 ug used per sample. Method: immunoSEQ multiplex PCR; TCRdb's copy keeps in-frame clones and lacks some. The table records around 28,000 clones, around 82% of them present only once. The sample here was CD4+ T cells sorted from PBMCs after approximately 19-hour stimulation, taken from a patient who received antiretroviral therapy. This sequence joins TRBV30 and TRBJ1-1; tentatively, D is TRBD1 (5 bases). This TCR came from an adult woman with HIV who was CMV-seropositive. CDR3 DNA sequence: TGTGCCTGGAGTGGGGGGAGGTACACTGAAGCTTTCTTT. The encoded protein is CAWSGGRYTEAFF.